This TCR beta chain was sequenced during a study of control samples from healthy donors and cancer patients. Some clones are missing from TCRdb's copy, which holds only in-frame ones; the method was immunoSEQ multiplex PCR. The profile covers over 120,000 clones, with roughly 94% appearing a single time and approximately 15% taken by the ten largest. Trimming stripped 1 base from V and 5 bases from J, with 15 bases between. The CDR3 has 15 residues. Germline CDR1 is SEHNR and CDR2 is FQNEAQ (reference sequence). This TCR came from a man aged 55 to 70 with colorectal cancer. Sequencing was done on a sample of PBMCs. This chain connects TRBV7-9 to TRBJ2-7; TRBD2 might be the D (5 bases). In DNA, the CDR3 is TGTGCCAGCAGCTTAGAACCGGGAACTCGGAACGAGCAGTACTTC. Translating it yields CASSLEPGTRNEQYF.